A selection of T cell receptor beta chains follows, all from one sample in a study of T cell changes during pregnancy in multiple sclerosis. Clones were read by immunoSEQ multiplex PCR, and TCRdb kept only the in-frame ones, dropping some. The sample consists of tens of thousands of clones, over 85% of them appearing once. Material: peripheral blood, obtained in the first trimester of pregnancy. The receptors come from a female donor with multiple sclerosis, enrolled in a pregnancy study. Both conserved end residues are part of each CDR3. The D gene is left open where the match is weak.

CSVESPGLNTEAFF TRBV29-1 NA TRBJ1-1
CATSREQRVTDTQYF TRBV15 NA TRBJ2-3
CASTWTQNTEAFF TRBV11-2 NA TRBJ1-1
CASSEGDATEAFF TRBV10-1 NA TRBJ1-1
CASSSMGQGLETQYF TRBV7-2 TRBD1 TRBJ2-5
CASSYGTSGSYEQFF TRBV28 TRBD2 TRBJ2-1
CASAGSGSTDTQYF TRBV7-6 TRBD2 TRBJ2-3
CASSLTTQHEQYF TRBV7-9 NA TRBJ2-7
CASSSRDRAAFF TRBV7-9 TRBD1 TRBJ1-1
CASSAETSWDRNTEAFF TRBV9 TRBD1 TRBJ1-1
CASKQGASYEQYF TRBV6-1 TRBD1 TRBJ2-7
CASSRLQGTPNEKLFF TRBV9 NA TRBJ1-4
CASSLAGKAGGIYEQYF TRBV5-4 TRBD2 TRBJ2-7
CASSATRNTIYF TRBV9 NA TRBJ1-3
CASSIGGQNTEAFF TRBV19 NA TRBJ1-1
CASSPEALMAFF TRBV2 NA TRBJ2-1
CASSQDYETASSYNSPLHF TRBV4-3 NA TRBJ1-6
CASSIIGTENTGELFF TRBV19 TRBD1 TRBJ2-2
CASTGDRGSLKTYF TRBV28 TRBD1 TRBJ2-5